Listed here are 8 T cell receptor beta chains from one sample, sequenced in a study of cytomegalovirus exposure and HLA in healthy donors. Amplification used 60 Vbeta primers and 13 Jbeta primers. The method was immunoSEQ multiplex PCR; TCRdb's version includes in-frame clones alone and lacks a portion of them. Here the sample spans some 180,000 clones, roughly 80% being singletons. Sample: PBMCs. The receptors derive from a woman between 18 and 29 years old in good health and CMV-seronegative.

The genes are TRBV4-1 and TRBJ2-2; D possibly corresponds to TRBD1 (6 bases). Germline V gives CDR1 MGHRA, CDR2 YSYEKL. Deletions cut 3 bases from V and 3 bases from J, with 11 bases between. The CDR3 is 15 residues long. CDR3 nucleotide sequence: TGCGCCAGCAGCCACCAGAAGGGGGACACCGGGGAGCTGTTTTTT. Translating gives CASSHQKGDTGELFF.

This chain uses TRBV7-9 with TRBJ1-1; D is perhaps TRBD1 (5 bases). The CDR3 extends over 13 amino acids. The V and J ends lost 4 bases and 7 bases respectively, with 13 bases between them. From germline, CDR1 is SEHNR and CDR2 FQNEAQ (reference sequence). The CDR3 DNA follows: TGTGCCAGCAGCTCGGCGGGACCCTTTGAAGCTTTCTTT. It specifies CASSSAGPFEAFF.

The V and J genes are TRBV27 and TRBJ1-1, with 7 bases matching TRBD1. Looked up from germline, CDR1 is MNHEY and CDR2 is SMNVEV (reference sequence). J gave up 2 bases and V 6 bases, and 6 bases lay outside the gene matches. This CDR3 region has 14 residues. Here the CDR3 DNA reads TGTGCCAGCAGACCCGGGACAGTAAACACTGAAGCTTTCTTT. This translates into CASRPGTVNTEAFF.

The V call is TRBV2, the J call TRBJ2-1; D might be TRBD2 (6 bases). The CDR3 has 14 amino acids. The V gene lost 6 bases and the J gene lost 1 base, with 10 bases spanning the gap. Germline-derived CDR1 and CDR2 are SNHLY and FYNNEI. The CDR3 loop reads CASRSGTSYNEQFF. The CDR3 DNA is TGTGCCAGCAGGTCGGGGACTTCCTACAATGAGCAGTTCTTC.

This clone was picked up one time. The chain joins TRBV4-1 to TRBJ1-1; 7 bases align to TRBD1. The germline V gene encodes CDR1 MGHRA and CDR2 YSYEKL. V lost 0 bases, J lost 0 bases, and 1 base stayed unmatched. CDR3 length equals 15 residues. In nucleotides, the CDR3 is TGCGCCAGCAGCCAAGAGGGACAGTTGAACACTGAAGCTTTCTTT. Its protein product is CASSQEGQLNTEAFF.

This rearrangement joins TRBV9 to TRBJ2-7; 7 positions match TRBD1. Germline values: CDR1 SGDLS, CDR2 YYNGEE. Trimming took 4 bases from V and 0 from J; bases not matched to a gene: 7. The CDR3 totals 15 residues. The CDR3 sequence is CASSHTGASSYEQYF. CDR3 bases: TGTGCCAGCAGCCACACAGGGGCGAGCTCCTACGAGCAGTACTTC. Full variable domain (rest looked up from reference TRBV9 and TRBJ2-7): DSGVTQTPKHLITATGQRVTLRCSPRSGDLSVYWYQQSLDQGLQFLIQYYNGEERAKGNILERFSAQQFPDLHSELNLSSLELGDSALYFCASSHTGASSYEQYFGPGTRLTVT.

The V call is TRBV7-8, the J call TRBJ1-1; D uncertain. CDR1 and CDR2 from the germline V gene are SGHVS and FQNEAQ. V lost 3 bases and J lost 1, with 9 bases in between. CDR3 length: 14 residues. The CDR3 DNA sequence: TGTGCCAGCAGCTTGGCGGGCGGGAACACTGAAGCTTTCTTT. Its protein product is CASSLAGGNTEAFF.

This chain connects TRBV15 to TRBJ2-7; D possibly corresponds to TRBD2 (5 bases). The CDR3 contains 13 residues. V lost 3 bases to trimming and J lost 7 bases, with 13 bases between them. Germline V lookup: CDR1 LNHNV, CDR2 YYDKDF (reference sequence). CDR3 protein: CATSSLGTGEQYF. As DNA, the CDR3 is TGTGCCACCAGCAGCCTGGGAACGGGGGAGCAGTACTTC. The whole variable domain, remainder taken from reference TRBV15 and TRBJ2-7, is DAMVIQNPRYQVTQFGKPVTLSCSQTLNHNVMYWYQQKSSQAPKLLFHYYDKDFNNEADTPDNFQSRRPNTSFCFLDIRSPGLGDTAMYLCATSSLGTGEQYFGPGTRLTVT.